One and the same sample provided the 19 T cell receptor beta chains below, sequenced in a study of blood T cell repertoires in COVID-19. Profiling relied on immunoSEQ multiplex PCR, and the TCRdb table lists in-frame clones only, not all of them. The top ten hold about 5% of the sample, which has some 150,000 clones, approximately 88% seen once. The specimen sequenced was peripheral blood. The receptor set was obtained from a human donor in a cohort sampled during active COVID-19.

This clone has only one observation. As DNA, the CDR3 is TGCGCCAGCAGCTCAGTAGCGACCTACAATGAGCAGTTCTTC. As protein: CASSSVATYNEQFF. The rearrangement uses TRBV5-1 and TRBJ2-1; possible D gene TRBD2, 5 bases. Germline V gene data show CDR1 as SGHRS and CDR2 as YFSETQ. The CDR3 has 14 residues. V shed 3 bases and J shed 2 bases, with 9 bases lying between them.

Turning to this clone: Germline and junction disagree at one end, which may indicate a read error. V is TRBV7-7 and J is TRBJ1-4; the D gene is possibly TRBD1 (6 bases). This CDR3 spans 15 amino acids. The germline CDR1 and CDR2 sequences are SSHAT and FNYEAQ (reference sequence). In DNA, the CDR3 is TGTGCTAGCAGCTTCTCTGGACAGAGTAATGAAAAACTGTTTTTT. It translates to CASSFSGQSNEKLFF.

The chain joins TRBV25-1 to TRBJ2-1, with 10 nucleotides matching TRBD2. This CDR3 spans 14 amino acids. Germline CDR1 and CDR2: MGHDK and SYGVNS. Trimming took 7 bases from V and 6 from J; bases not matched to a gene: 6. The CDR3, as DNA: TGTGCCAGCATGTTAGCGGGGGGAAGCAATGAGCAGTTCTTC. Encoded protein: CASMLAGGSNEQFF.

This clone was recorded a few times. The CDR3 here is CASSPDIFSDTQYF. The CDR3 DNA is TGTGCCAGCAGCCCAGACATATTCTCAGATACGCAGTATTTT. J is TRBJ2-3 and V is TRBV7-8, with no clear D. Trimming left V 5 bases short and J 4 bases short, with 13 bases between. The CDR3 is 14 residues long. Per germline, CDR1 SGHVS and CDR2 FQNEAQ. The whole variable domain, filled in from reference TRBV7-8 and TRBJ2-3, reads GAGVSQSPRYKVAKRGQDVALRCDPISGHVSLFWYQQALGQGPEFLTYFQNEAQLDKSGLPSDRFFAERPEGSVSTLKIQRTQQEDSAVYLCASSPDIFSDTQYFGPGTRLTVL.

The V and J genes are TRBV6-6 and TRBJ1-3; 8 bases are a match to TRBD1. CDR1 MNHNY and CDR2 SVGAGI come from the germline V gene (reference sequence). The CDR3 loop spans 15 amino acids. The J segment lost 2 bases and the V segment lost 2 bases, leaving 2 bases of the junction unmatched. The CDR3 sequence: CASSYGQGAGNTIYF. For the CDR3, the DNA is TGTGCCAGCAGTTACGGACAGGGAGCTGGAAACACCATATATTTT.

In nucleotides, the CDR3 is TGTGCCAGCAGTACAAGACCACCCGGGACACTAAACTCCTACGAGCAGTACTTC. Translating it yields CASSTRPPGTLNSYEQYF. The chain links TRBV7-8 to TRBJ2-7; weak D call: TRBD1 (6 bases). CDR3 length: 18 amino acids. Trimming took off 6 bases at V and 0 bases at J, with 24 bases between the two ends. Germline CDR1 reads SGHVS; CDR2 reads FQNEAQ.

A single count supports this clone. The V gene is TRBV28, the J gene TRBJ2-3, with a possible D match to TRBD1 (6 bases). V shed 7 bases and J shed 2 bases, with 13 bases lying between them. The V gene's germline CDR1 is MDHEN and CDR2 SYDVKM. The CDR3 runs to 14 residues. The chain's CDR3 is CASTHRQDTDTQYF. The CDR3 DNA reads as TGTGCCAGCACCCATCGACAGGACACAGATACGCAGTATTTT.

This sequence joins TRBV19 and TRBJ2-1, with 11 bases fitting TRBD2. Germline lookup yields CDR1 LNHDA and CDR2 SQIVND (reference sequence). The CDR3 has 15 residues. V lost 6 bases, J lost 4 bases, and 5 bases stayed unmatched. Here the CDR3 reads CASRSTSGSYNEQFF. Written as DNA, the CDR3 is TGTGCCAGTAGAAGTACTAGCGGGAGTTACAATGAGCAGTTCTTC. The full variable domain, completed using reference TRBV19 and TRBJ2-1, is DGGITQSPKYLFRKEGQNVTLSCEQNLNHDAMYWYRQDPGQGLRLIYYSQIVNDFQKGDIAEGYSVSREKKESFPLTVTSAQKNPTAFYLCASRSTSGSYNEQFFGPGTRLTVL.

The chain is built from TRBV21-1 and TRBJ2-3; the table's D call, TRBD1, was not checked against the DNA. TRBV21-1 is a listed pseudogene. CDR3 size: 15 residues. The CDR3: CASSTRTGRTDTQYF. The CDR3 DNA follows: TGTGCCAGCAGCACCCGGACAGGGCGAACAGATACGCAGTATTTT.

This sequence joins TRBV29-1 and TRBJ2-1, with 12 bases lining up with TRBD2. CDR1 SQVTM and CDR2 ANQGSEA come from the germline V gene. The CDR3 contains 14 residues. With 6 bases clipped from V and 4 bases from J, the junction kept 4 bases outside the gene matches. In nucleotides, the CDR3 is TGCAGCGTGGCAGGACTAGCGGGATACAATGAGCAGTTCTTC. Encoded protein: CSVAGLAGYNEQFF.

The chain combines TRBV4-2 with TRBJ2-5; 12 bases align to TRBD2. CDR3 size: 18 residues. V gave up 1 base and J gave up 5 bases; unmatched junction bases: 11. CDR1 is LGHNA, CDR2 YNFKEQ, per germline. The CDR3 is CASSQVGLAGGGLETQYF. The CDR3 DNA is TGTGCCAGCAGCCAAGTGGGGCTAGCGGGAGGGGGTTTGGAGACCCAGTACTTC.

The chain couples TRBV28 to TRBJ1-2, with no clear D. Per germline, CDR1 MDHEN and CDR2 SYDVKM. Trimming cost V 3 bases and J 1 base, with 3 bases left between them. The CDR3 is 12 residues long. In DNA, the CDR3 is TGTGCCAGCAGTTTGCGTAACTATGGCTACACCTTC. It specifies CASSLRNYGYTF.

The genes are TRBV5-6 and TRBJ2-1; 8 bases map to TRBD1. This CDR3 comprises 13 residues. Germline assignment: CDR1 SGHDT and CDR2 YYEEEE. V shed 10 bases, J shed 9 bases, and the junction held 12 bases outside the gene matches. CDR3 bases: TGTGCCGGGTACAAGACAGGGGACCGTGAGCAGTTCTTC. Translating it yields CAGYKTGDREQFF.

The CDR3 DNA reads TGTGCCAGTCATGCCCCGGGGGGACACGGTGAGCAGTTCTTC. Its translation is CASHAPGGHGEQFF. J is TRBJ2-1 and V is TRBV19; maybe TRBD2 (7 bases). This CDR3 is built from 14 residues. V lost 8 bases, J lost 9 bases, and 20 bases lay in between. The germline CDR1 and CDR2 sequences are LNHDA and SQIVND (reference sequence).

About this clone itself: This same CDR3 is encoded by further DNA sequences in the sample. The J gene is TRBJ2-6, the V gene TRBV7-3; a weak D match, TRBD1 (5 bases). Germline V gene data show CDR1 as SGHTA and CDR2 as FQGTGA. Trimming left V 2 bases short and J 0 bases short, with 5 bases between. The CDR3 is 15 residues long. CDR3 DNA: TGTGCCAGCAGCTTAGACAGCTCTGGGGCCAACGTCCTGACTTTC. Translated: CASSLDSSGANVLTF.

V usage is TRBV27 and J usage is TRBJ1-2, with a weak D call TRBD1 (6 bases). The CDR3 is 13 residues long. Germline CDR1 and CDR2: MNHEY and SMNVEV (reference sequence). Trimming took off 0 bases at V and 7 bases at J, with 9 bases between the two ends. The CDR3 reads CASSLSGATGYTF. In DNA, the CDR3 is TGTGCCAGCAGTTTATCGGGGGCTACTGGCTACACCTTC.

The chain couples TRBV24-1 to TRBJ2-3; 9 nucleotides match TRBD1. The germline CDR1 and CDR2 sequences are KGHDR and SFDVKD. V trimming: 9 bases; J trimming: 1 base; junction bases outside the gene matches: 1. The CDR3 has 13 amino acids. The CDR3 DNA reads TGTGCCACCCGACAGGGGGGCACAGATACGCAGTATTTT. The encoded protein is CATRQGGTDTQYF.

The V gene is TRBV27, the J gene TRBJ2-1; 12 bases match TRBD2. The ends lost 7 bases at V and 1 base at J; junction bases unmatched: 11. There are 18 residues in the CDR3. The germline gives CDR1 MNHEY, CDR2 SMNVEV (reference sequence). CDR3 region: CASKGTSGSLPSYNEQFF. DNA for the CDR3: TGTGCCAGCAAGGGGACTAGCGGGTCCCTCCCTTCCTACAATGAGCAGTTCTTC.

The V gene is TRBV20-1, the J gene TRBJ2-3; 12 bases map to TRBD2. V shed 3 bases, J shed 3 bases, and the junction held 4 bases outside the gene matches. The CDR3 totals 15 residues. Germline CDR1 is DFQATT and CDR2 is SNEGSKA (reference sequence). For the CDR3, the DNA is TGCAGTGCTAGTCGACTAGCGGGGGTGACAGATACGCAGTATTTT. Translated: CSASRLAGVTDTQYF.